The 10 T cell receptor beta chains given below trace back to one sample, sequenced in a study of tumor-infiltrating lymphocytes in localized non-small cell lung cancer. Clones were sequenced by immunoSEQ multiplex PCR, and TCRdb holds only the in-frame ones, with some missing. Of 15,000 to 20,000 clones in the sample, 73% are singletons; the top ten hold around 4.1%. Material: lung tumor tissue. These TCRs come from a human donor with non-small cell lung cancer.

This chain joins TRBV19 and TRBJ1-5, with D uncertain. There are 15 residues in the CDR3. Trimming took 0 bases from V and 3 from J, leaving 9 bases between them. Germline V gene data show CDR1 as LNHDA and CDR2 as SQIVND (reference sequence). CDR3 residues: CASSIEEAPNQPQHF. The CDR3 DNA sequence: TGTGCCAGTAGTATAGAAGAGGCCCCCAATCAGCCCCAGCATTTT.

The V call is TRBV14, the J call TRBJ2-4; 10 nucleotides match TRBD2. Looked up from germline, CDR1 is SGHDN and CDR2 is FVKESK. Trimming removed 2 bases from V and 3 bases from J; junction bases left unmatched: 4. This CDR3 has 16 amino acids. CDR3 sequence: CASSQFTSGDKNIQYF. CDR3 nucleotides: TGTGCCAGCAGCCAATTCACTAGCGGGGACAAAAACATTCAGTACTTC.

V is TRBV5-5 and J is TRBJ1-1; D gene ambiguous. The CDR3 has 12 residues. Germline V gives CDR1 SGHKS, CDR2 YYEKEE (reference sequence). With 0 bases removed from V and 11 bases from J, the gap between germline ends came to 11 bases. The CDR3, as DNA: TGTGCCAGCAGCTTGGTGCCCCCCGAGGCTTTCTTT. The encoded protein is CASSLVPPEAFF. Together with reference TRBV5-5 and TRBJ1-1, the CDR3 gives the full variable domain: DAGVTQSPTHLIKTRGQQVTLRCSPISGHKSVSWYQQVLGQGPQFIFQYYEKEERGRGNFPDRFSARQFPNYSSELNVNALLLGDSALYLCASSLVPPEAFFGQGTRLTVV.

This chain connects TRBV14 to TRBJ1-5; TRBD1 might be the D (5 bases). With 3 bases removed from V and 5 bases from J, the gap between germline ends came to 11 bases. The germline V gene has CDR1 SGHDN and CDR2 FVKESK. The CDR3 length is 14 residues. The CDR3 loop reads CASSQQGPYQPQHF. CDR3 nucleotides: TGTGCCAGCAGCCAGCAGGGACCCTATCAGCCCCAGCATTTT.

J is TRBJ2-7 and V is TRBV11-3, with 7 bases lining up with TRBD1. The CDR3 sequence is 14 residues long. Losses at the gene ends were 5 bases for V and 7 bases for J; bases not matched to a gene: 11. Germline CDR1 reads SGHNT; CDR2 reads YENEEA. CDR3 sequence: CASSESRQGGEQYF. The DNA for the CDR3 is TGTGCCAGCAGCGAAAGTAGACAGGGTGGGGAGCAGTACTTC.

V and J are TRBV18 and TRBJ1-3; no clear D. V was clipped by 1 base and J by 1 base, with 8 bases between them. Germline V gene lookup returns CDR1 KGHSH and CDR2 LQKENI. There are 15 residues in the CDR3. The CDR3 region has the DNA TGTGCCAGCTCACCACGCGAAGGGTCTGGAAACACCATATATTTT. Translated: CASSPREGSGNTIYF.

In this sample, this clone turned up once. The chain is built from TRBV23-1 and TRBJ2-5; the D is unclear. TRBV23-1 is sorted into the ORF group, with uncertain function. The CDR3 extends over 14 amino acids. V was pared by 3 bases and J by 2 bases, with 10 bases between. The CDR3 bases are TGCGCCAGCAGTCAGAAGGTGGTGCAAGAGACCCAGTACTTC. It yields the protein CASSQKVVQETQYF.

This chain uses TRBV28 with TRBJ2-6, with a possible D match to TRBD2 (6 bases). Germline V gives CDR1 MDHEN, CDR2 SYDVKM. The V gene lost 6 bases and the J gene lost 2 bases, with 11 bases spanning the gap. The CDR3 totals 15 residues. The CDR3 loop is CASRGRSAGANVLTF. As DNA, the CDR3 is TGTGCCAGCAGGGGGAGGTCTGCTGGGGCCAACGTCCTGACTTTC.

V and J are TRBV6-5 and TRBJ1-1; D perhaps matches TRBD1 (5 bases). Trimming stripped 6 bases from V and 7 bases from J, with 12 bases between. Per the germline V gene, CDR1 is MNHEY and CDR2 is SVGAGI. The CDR3 has 12 amino acids. The CDR3 nucleotides read TGTGCCAGCAGCCGAGGCGGGGGTGAAGCTTTCTTT. The encoded protein is CASSRGGGEAFF.

The chain uses TRBV21-1 and TRBJ2-3; TRBD1, the D gene given by the table, was not confirmed from the DNA. TRBV21-1 is a pseudogene locus. The CDR3 totals 19 residues. The CDR3 spells CASSNCCGQGSLKTDTQYF. The DNA for the CDR3 is TGTGCCAGCAGCAATTGTTGTGGGCAGGGATCGCTTAAAACAGATACGCAGTATTTT.